The rows below give T cell receptor beta chains drawn from one sample of a study of naive and memory T cell subsets. TCRdb reprocessed the UMI-ligation and nested PCR reads with MiXCR, giving one entry per CDR3 protein. The profile shows over 90,000 distinct CDR3 sequences, 11% of them singletons. Sequencing was done on a sample of naive CD4+ T cells from blood. Receptors originate from a human donor in good health. Each CDR3 is given with its conserved first and last residue. Fields, in order: D gene, CDR3 length, J gene, V gene, clone size, CDR3 DNA, CDR3 protein. A D gene is named only where the DNA matches it firmly. Where a row states a size, it is once, few, many or the class of an expanded clone; other rows omit it.

D: TRBD1; length: 15; J: TRBJ2-7; V: TRBV6-5; size: few; DNA: TGTGCCAGCAGTTACGGGGGACAGATTGTGTACGAGCAGTACTTC; CDR3: CASSYGGQIVYEQYF
D: TRBD2; length: 15; J: TRBJ2-7; V: TRBV7-2; size: -; DNA: TGTGCCAGCAGCAATAGCGGGGGGGTCCCCTACGAGCAGTACTTC; CDR3: CASSNSGGVPYEQYF
D: -; length: 15; J: TRBJ1-1; V: TRBV7-8; size: many; DNA: TGTGCCAGCAGCTTAGCGCTCGGACAAAACACTGAAGCTTTCTTT; CDR3: CASSLALGQNTEAFF
D: TRBD1; length: 14; J: TRBJ2-7; V: TRBV6-1; size: many; DNA: TGTGCCAGCATTAACCGGGACAGGGGCTACGAGCAGTACTTC; CDR3: CASINRDRGYEQYF
D: TRBD2; length: 17; J: TRBJ2-7; V: TRBV20-1; size: -; DNA: TGCAGTGCTGCCGACACCAGGACTAGCGGAAGCTCCTACGAGCAGTACTTC; CDR3: CSAADTRTSGSSYEQYF
D: -; length: 14; J: TRBJ2-3; V: TRBV20-1; size: -; DNA: TGCAGTGCCCTCCGGCCCTCTAGCACAGATACGCAGTATTTT; CDR3: CSALRPSSTDTQYF
D: -; length: 14; J: TRBJ1-3; V: TRBV12-3/TRBV12-4; size: few; DNA: TGTGCCAGCAGGTCGCAGGGGCGCCGAAACACCATATATTTT; CDR3: CASRSQGRRNTIYF
D: -; length: 15; J: TRBJ2-7; V: TRBV18; size: -; DNA: TGTGCCAGCTCACCCCAGGGTGGTGGGTTCTACGAGCAGTACTTC; CDR3: CASSPQGGGFYEQYF
D: TRBD2; length: 15; J: TRBJ2-1; V: TRBV5-1; size: few; DNA: TGCGCCAGCAGCTGGACTAGCGGGGGGCGTAATGAGCAGTTCTTC; CDR3: CASSWTSGGRNEQFF
D: TRBD1; length: 15; J: TRBJ1-1; V: TRBV6-6; size: -; DNA: TGTGCCAGCAGTTGGGCGGACAGGGCTAACACTGAAGCTTTCTTT; CDR3: CASSWADRANTEAFF
D: TRBD1; length: 16; J: TRBJ1-2; V: TRBV4-2; size: few; DNA: TGTGCCAGCAGCCAAGAGTCAATAGGGGCAGGGGGAGGCTACACCTTC; CDR3: CASSQESIGAGGGYTF
D: -; length: 16; J: TRBJ1-6; V: TRBV28; size: many; DNA: TGTGCCAGCACCTCTGGGGTCTGGGGTACTAATTCACCCCTCCACTTT; CDR3: CASTSGVWGTNSPLHF
D: -; length: 15; J: TRBJ2-1; V: TRBV11-3; size: -; DNA: TGTGCCAGCAGCTTAGAAGGGCTAGGACGGAGGGAGCAGTTCTTC; CDR3: CASSLEGLGRREQFF
D: -; length: 20; J: TRBJ2-4; V: TRBV28; size: many; DNA: TGTGCCAGCAGACCGTCTCTCGGGGCAGCCTCAAACCAGGCCAAAAACATTCAGTACTTC; CDR3: CASRPSLGAASNQAKNIQYF
D: TRBD2; length: 15; J: TRBJ2-4; V: TRBV20-1; size: few; DNA: TGCAGTCTGGGAGGGAGTAGCGGGGCCAAAAACATTCAGTACTTC; CDR3: CSLGGSSGAKNIQYF
D: TRBD1; length: 13; J: TRBJ1-1; V: TRBV29-1; size: many; DNA: TGCAGCGTCGACAGGGGTCGGAACACTGAAGCTTTCTTT; CDR3: CSVDRGRNTEAFF
D: -; length: 14; J: TRBJ1-2; V: TRBV20-1; size: many; DNA: TGCAGTGCTAGAAAGGGGCAGAGACCCTATGGCTACACCTTC; CDR3: CSARKGQRPYGYTF
D: TRBD1; length: 16; J: TRBJ2-5; V: TRBV12-3/TRBV12-4; size: -; DNA: TGTGCCAGCAGCAACACGTACCGGGACAGGGAAGAGACCCAGTACTTC; CDR3: CASSNTYRDREETQYF
D: TRBD2; length: 17; J: TRBJ2-3; V: TRBV6-5; size: few; DNA: TGTGCCAGCAGTTACTCGCCAGCGGGAGATTATGCAGATACGCAGTATTTT; CDR3: CASSYSPAGDYADTQYF
D: -; length: 15; J: TRBJ1-4; V: TRBV7-2; size: -; DNA: TGTGCCAGCAGCTTAGTCTCCAGTATTAATGAAAAACTGTTTTTT; CDR3: CASSLVSSINEKLFF
D: -; length: 15; J: TRBJ1-5; V: TRBV7-6; size: many; DNA: TGTGCCAGCAGCTCGGAATCCTATAGCAATCAGCCCCAGCATTTT; CDR3: CASSSESYSNQPQHF
D: TRBD1; length: 15; J: TRBJ1-1; V: TRBV28; size: -; DNA: TGTGCCAGCAGTCTCGCGACAGGGGCTGGCACTGAAGCTTTCTTT; CDR3: CASSLATGAGTEAFF
D: -; length: 16; J: TRBJ2-7; V: TRBV4-3; size: -; DNA: TGCGCCAGCAGCCATTCTTCCCGGTCGGGTTCCTGCGAGCAGTACTTC; CDR3: CASSHSSRSGSCEQYF
D: -; length: 15; J: TRBJ2-5; V: TRBV12-3/TRBV12-4; size: -; DNA: TGTGCCAGCAGCCCTCATCGGATACCCGGGGAGACCCAGTACTTC; CDR3: CASSPHRIPGETQYF
D: -; length: 12; J: TRBJ2-1; V: TRBV29-1; size: -; DNA: TGCAGCGTTGTTAAAAGGGAGAGTGAGCAGTTCTTC; CDR3: CSVVKRESEQFF
D: -; length: 12; J: TRBJ2-5; V: TRBV2; size: many; DNA: TGTGCCAGCAGTTTGACTACGGAGACCCAGTACTTC; CDR3: CASSLTTETQYF
D: TRBD2; length: 15; J: TRBJ2-1; V: TRBV6-5; size: -; DNA: TGTGCCAGCACGGTAACTAGCGGGGGGGCAGGTGAGCAGTTCTTC; CDR3: CASTVTSGGAGEQFF
D: TRBD2; length: 13; J: TRBJ2-1; V: TRBV10-3; size: few; DNA: TGTGCCATCAGTGAAGCACGGGGGGATGAGCAGTTCTTC; CDR3: CAISEARGDEQFF
D: -; length: 14; J: TRBJ2-3; V: TRBV6-5; size: many; DNA: TGTGCCAGCAGTTATAGGCTCCTCACAGATACGCAGTATTTT; CDR3: CASSYRLLTDTQYF
D: -; length: 16; J: TRBJ1-5; V: TRBV4-2; size: many; DNA: TGTGCCAGCAGCCAAGACAGTGGAGGCAGCAATCAGCCCCAGCATTTT; CDR3: CASSQDSGGSNQPQHF
D: TRBD1; length: 13; J: TRBJ2-3; V: TRBV6-2/TRBV6-3; size: many; DNA: TGTGCCAGCCACCGGACAGGGACAGATACGCAGTATTTT; CDR3: CASHRTGTDTQYF
D: -; length: 13; J: TRBJ2-5; V: TRBV11-2; size: many; DNA: TGTGCCAGCAGCTTAGTGCACCAAGAGACCCAGTACTTC; CDR3: CASSLVHQETQYF
D: TRBD1; length: 14; J: TRBJ2-7; V: TRBV6-2/TRBV6-3; size: -; DNA: TGTGCCAGCAGCCAACAGGGGTCCATCCACGAGCAGTACTTC; CDR3: CASSQQGSIHEQYF
D: TRBD1; length: 16; J: TRBJ1-6; V: TRBV5-1; size: few; DNA: TGCGCCAGCAGCTACGGGACAGTGCCCTATAATTCACCCCTCCACTTT; CDR3: CASSYGTVPYNSPLHF
D: TRBD2; length: 15; J: TRBJ2-3; V: TRBV29-1; size: few; DNA: TGCAGCGTTGGGGGCACGGGGGGTAGGACAGATACGCAGTATTTT; CDR3: CSVGGTGGRTDTQYF
D: TRBD1; length: 16; J: TRBJ2-5; V: TRBV7-6; size: few; DNA: TGTGCCAGCAGCTTAGGGACAGGGTCCAGCCAAGAGACCCAGTACTTC; CDR3: CASSLGTGSSQETQYF
D: TRBD1; length: 16; J: TRBJ1-5; V: TRBV5-5; size: few; DNA: TGTGCCAGCAGCTCCCAGACAGGGCTTGGCAATCAGCCCCAGCATTTT; CDR3: CASSSQTGLGNQPQHF
D: -; length: 14; J: TRBJ1-4; V: TRBV18; size: -; DNA: TGTGCCAGCTCACCGACCTCTACGCGAGAAAAACTGTTTTTT; CDR3: CASSPTSTREKLFF
D: -; length: 15; J: TRBJ2-7; V: TRBV14; size: once; DNA: TGTGCCAGCAGCCCTTTGGACAGTCTGGGGTACGAACAGTACTTC; CDR3: CASSPLDSLGYEQYF
D: -; length: 15; J: TRBJ2-2; V: TRBV7-9; size: many; DNA: TGTGCCAACCGATACCCGGGACTTAACACCGGGGAGCTGTTTTTT; CDR3: CANRYPGLNTGELFF
D: TRBD1; length: 15; J: TRBJ2-1; V: TRBV4-2; size: many; DNA: TGTGCCAGCAGCCAACGGGACAGAGATTACAATGAGCAGTTCTTC; CDR3: CASSQRDRDYNEQFF
D: -; length: 14; J: TRBJ2-3; V: TRBV7-8; size: -; DNA: TGTGCCAGCTGTAGCCGGGACTTCACAGATACGCAGTATTTT; CDR3: CASCSRDFTDTQYF
D: -; length: 15; J: TRBJ1-5; V: TRBV7-2; size: -; DNA: TGTGCCAGCAGCTTAGGGGTGGCTGCGAATCAGCCCCAGCATTTT; CDR3: CASSLGVAANQPQHF
D: -; length: 16; J: TRBJ2-5; V: TRBV5-4; size: once; DNA: TGTGCCAGCAGCCGACGGGTCGACCGATTCCAAGAGACCCAGTACTTC; CDR3: CASSRRVDRFQETQYF
D: -; length: 15; J: TRBJ1-2; V: TRBV2; size: few; DNA: TGTGCCAGCAGTGTAACAGGGATCCCTTCCTATGGCTACACCTTC; CDR3: CASSVTGIPSYGYTF
D: TRBD1; length: 14; J: TRBJ2-7; V: TRBV7-9; size: few; DNA: TGTGCCAGCAGCTTAGCAGGGACAGTCTACGAGCAGTACTTC; CDR3: CASSLAGTVYEQYF
D: TRBD1; length: 18; J: TRBJ1-2; V: TRBV7-9; size: -; DNA: TGTGCCAGCAGCTTAGCCGGGACAGGGATCGGGAGCAACTATGGCTACACCTTC; CDR3: CASSLAGTGIGSNYGYTF
D: -; length: 15; J: TRBJ2-7; V: TRBV19; size: many; DNA: TGTGCCAGTAGTATAGATTGGTGGGGATCCTACGAGCAGTACTTC; CDR3: CASSIDWWGSYEQYF
D: -; length: 14; J: TRBJ2-7; V: TRBV6-2/TRBV6-3; size: -; DNA: TGTGCCACCCGGCCGGCCGGGGGTTTAAACGAGCAGTACTTC; CDR3: CATRPAGGLNEQYF
D: -; length: 13; J: TRBJ2-7; V: TRBV29-1; size: many; DNA: TGCAGCGTTCGGGGCAGGGCAATCTACGAGCAGTACTTC; CDR3: CSVRGRAIYEQYF
D: TRBD2; length: 16; J: TRBJ2-7; V: TRBV20-1; size: -; DNA: TGCAGTGCTAGAGCAACGCAGGGACTAGCGTCCTACGAGCAGTACTTC; CDR3: CSARATQGLASYEQYF
D: TRBD1; length: 16; J: TRBJ2-7; V: TRBV7-2; size: few; DNA: TGTGCCAGCAGCTTAGCGCGTTTAGGGGGCATGGACGAGCAGTACTTC; CDR3: CASSLARLGGMDEQYF
D: TRBD1; length: 16; J: TRBJ2-2; V: TRBV11-2; size: few; DNA: TGTGCCAGCAGCGTTACGGGACAGGGCGACACCGGGGAGCTGTTTTTT; CDR3: CASSVTGQGDTGELFF
D: -; length: 13; J: TRBJ2-4; V: TRBV4-2; size: -; DNA: TGTGCCAGCAGCCAAGTTAAGGGTTGGAGTAAGTACTTC; CDR3: CASSQVKGWSKYF
D: -; length: 17; J: TRBJ2-6; V: TRBV6-2/TRBV6-3; size: -; DNA: TGTGCCAGCAGCCTACACCCTCAGGACTCTGGGGCCAACGTCCTGACTTTC; CDR3: CASSLHPQDSGANVLTF
D: -; length: 12; J: TRBJ2-1; V: TRBV6-2/TRBV6-3; size: -; DNA: TGTGCCAGCAGAGGTTGGGACAATGAGCAGTTCTTC; CDR3: CASRGWDNEQFF
D: -; length: 15; J: TRBJ2-2; V: TRBV12-3/TRBV12-4; size: -; DNA: TGTGCCAGCAGTTTAGAGGGAGCGAACACCGGGGAGCTGTTTTTT; CDR3: CASSLEGANTGELFF